These 7 T cell receptor beta chains came from one sample sequenced in a study of spatial heterogeneity in lung cancer. Findings and limits, study-wide: Higher tumor mutation counts went along with higher counts of expanded intratumoral alpha and beta TCRs.

Antigens for these TCRs are unknown. MiXCR was run by TCRdb on the 5' RACE reads, yielding one entry per CDR3 protein. The sample consists of 12,000 or so distinct CDR3 sequences, more than 12% of them appearing once. Time point meaning: sample taken at primary tumor resection. The sample consisted of lung tumor tissue, taken at surgery. These receptor sequences come from a male donor with early-stage non-small cell lung cancer.

In this sample, this clonotype turned up many times. The rearrangement links TRBV9 to TRBJ2-1; 10 nucleotides agree with TRBD2. Germline V lookup: CDR1 SGDLS, CDR2 YYNGEE. The CDR3 length is 15 residues. After removal of 4 bases from V and 6 bases from J, the junction contained 7 bases not matched to a gene. The CDR3 sequence is CASSPGAGGANEQFF. CDR3 DNA: TGTGCCAGCAGCCCGGGAGCGGGGGGGGCCAATGAGCAGTTCTTC.

This clonotype was observed a few times. This rearrangement joins TRBV7-2 to TRBJ2-3; 12 positions agree with TRBD2. The germline CDR1 and CDR2 sequences are SGHTA and FQGNSA. This CDR3 is 20 amino acids long. The V segment lost 1 base and the J segment 3 bases; nucleotides outside the gene matches: 14. The CDR3 DNA sequence: TGTGCCAGCAGCTTAGTCTATGGGACTAGCGGGCGATGGGGGACAGATACGCAGTATTTT. Translation gives CASSLVYGTSGRWGTDTQYF.

This clonotype was recorded many times. The chain joins TRBV2 to TRBJ1-2; D possibly corresponds to TRBD1 (6 bases). Germline V CDR1 and CDR2: SNHLY, FYNNEI. Between the trimmed V and J ends, which lost 6 bases and 4 bases, there was a span of 21 bases. This CDR3 region has 16 residues. The CDR3 DNA is TGTGCCAGCAGGGAGGTACCCACCTCAGGGGTCTATGGCTACACCTTC. Amino acid sequence: CASREVPTSGVYGYTF.

This clonotype has at least ten counts. The chain links TRBV7-2 to TRBJ1-5; D remains ambiguous. Germline V gives CDR1 SGHTA, CDR2 FQGNSA. The CDR3 runs 15 residues. V lost 2 bases and J lost 4, with 12 bases in between. The CDR3 protein is CASSLKGSRNQPQHF. CDR3 in DNA: TGTGCCAGCAGCTTAAAGGGTAGTAGGAATCAGCCCCAGCATTTT.

The chain carries TRBV5-1 and TRBJ2-1; 8 bases fit TRBD2. The CDR3 is 16 residues long. The V segment lost 1 base and the J segment 7 bases; nucleotides outside the gene matches: 10. Per the germline V gene, CDR1 is SGHRS and CDR2 is YFSETQ. The DNA of the CDR3 is TGCGCCAGCAGCTTGAGGGGGACTAGAGAAGGGAATGAGCAGTTCTTC. It specifies CASSLRGTREGNEQFF.

This clonotype is deemed medium-sized. This chain links TRBV27 with TRBJ2-5, with 15 bases that match TRBD2. Germline CDR1 is MNHEY and CDR2 is SMNVEV (reference sequence). The CDR3 length is 16 residues. V gave up 4 bases and J gave up 6 bases; unmatched junction bases: 6. The CDR3 protein is CASSSGLAGGRKTQYF. CDR3 nucleotide sequence: TGTGCCAGCAGTTCGGGACTAGCGGGAGGTAGAAAGACCCAGTACTTC.

This chain connects TRBV5-1 to TRBJ1-2; maybe TRBD1 (5 bases). The CDR3 covers 14 residues. The V gene's germline CDR1 is SGHRS and CDR2 YFSETQ. Trimming pared 4 bases from V and 5 bases from J, leaving 15 bases between. The DNA of the CDR3 is TGCGCCAGCAGCGAGGCAGGGCGACAATATGGCTACACCTTC. Its translation is CASSEAGRQYGYTF. The whole variable domain, filled in from reference TRBV5-1 and TRBJ1-2, reads KAGVTQTPRYLIKTRGQQVTLSCSPISGHRSVSWYQQTPGQGLQFLFEYFSETQRNKGNFPGRFSGRQFSNSRSEMNVSTLELGDSALYLCASSEAGRQYGYTFGSGTRLTVV.